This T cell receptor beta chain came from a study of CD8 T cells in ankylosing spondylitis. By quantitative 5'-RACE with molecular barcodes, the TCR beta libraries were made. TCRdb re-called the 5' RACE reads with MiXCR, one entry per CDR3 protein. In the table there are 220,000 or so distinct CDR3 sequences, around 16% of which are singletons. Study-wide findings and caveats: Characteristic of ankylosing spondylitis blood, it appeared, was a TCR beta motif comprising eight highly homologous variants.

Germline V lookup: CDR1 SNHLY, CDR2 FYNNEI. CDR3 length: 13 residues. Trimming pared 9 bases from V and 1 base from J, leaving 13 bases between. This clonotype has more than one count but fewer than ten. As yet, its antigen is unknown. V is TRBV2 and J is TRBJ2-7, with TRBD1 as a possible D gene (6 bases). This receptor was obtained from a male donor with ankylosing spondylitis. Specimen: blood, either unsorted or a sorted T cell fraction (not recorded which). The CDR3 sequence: CASLPDSSYEQYF. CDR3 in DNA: TGTGCCAGTTTACCGGACAGTTCCTACGAGCAGTACTTC.